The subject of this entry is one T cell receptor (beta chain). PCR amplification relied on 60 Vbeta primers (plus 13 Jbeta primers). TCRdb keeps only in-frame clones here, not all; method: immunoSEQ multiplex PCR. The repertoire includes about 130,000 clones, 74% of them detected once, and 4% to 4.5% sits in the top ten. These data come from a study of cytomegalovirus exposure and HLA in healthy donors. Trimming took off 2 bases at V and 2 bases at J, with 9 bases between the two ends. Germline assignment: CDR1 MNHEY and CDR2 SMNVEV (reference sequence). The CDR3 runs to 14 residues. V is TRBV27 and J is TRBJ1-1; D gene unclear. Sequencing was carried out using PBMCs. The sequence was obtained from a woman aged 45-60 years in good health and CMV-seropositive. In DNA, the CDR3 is TGTGCCAGCAGTTTAGACTGGGTAAACACTGAAGCTTTCTTT. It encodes CASSLDWVNTEAFF.